This T cell receptor (beta chain) emerged from a study of T cell responses to AZD1222 COVID-19 vaccine. Overall study findings and caveats: Among spike-specific TCRs, nearly half reportedly target unmutated variant regions. The CD4 TCRs associated with vaccination extended across spike and predominated at 160-218 and 743-854. A mostly white British donor set with more females was recruited, and clonal diversity was possibly underestimated.

A word on this clone: Its antigen remains unidentified.

TCRdb's table, derived via immunoSEQ multiplex PCR, lists solely in-frame clones and lacks some. Of 150,000 to 200,000 clones listed, approximately 94% are singletons. The CDR3 sequence is 14 residues long. Trimming removed 3 bases from V and 6 bases from J; junction bases left unmatched: 7. Germline V CDR1 and CDR2: SGHDN, FVKESK. The chain uses TRBV14 and TRBJ1-2, with TRBD1 matching over 7 bases. This material consisted of peripheral blood, taken 28 days after the second AZD1222 dose. The receptor comes from an adult who received the AZD1222 COVID-19 vaccine. The DNA of the CDR3 is TGTGCCAGCAGCCACTGGGGGACAGAACATGGCTACACCTTC. Its translation is CASSHWGTEHGYTF.